These 12 T cell receptor beta chains were all obtained from the same sample, sequenced in a study of cytomegalovirus exposure and HLA in healthy donors. The PCR contained 60 Vbeta and 13 Jbeta primers. Clones were read by immunoSEQ multiplex PCR, and TCRdb kept only the in-frame ones, dropping some. Seen here are fewer than 150,000 clones, approximately 80% observed once, and the top ten hold 5% to 5.5%. The sequenced sample consisted of PBMCs. The receptors derive from a woman in her twenties or thirties in good health and CMV-seropositive.

The gene calls are TRBV21-1 and TRBJ2-1; the table's TRBD2 call for D was not verified on the DNA. TRBV21-1 is shown as a pseudogene. There are 17 residues in the CDR3. The CDR3, as DNA: TGTGCCAGCAGCAAAGGGATCGCAGCGGGAGTAGAAAATGAGCAGTTCTTC. It is translated as CASSKGIAAGVENEQFF.

V is TRBV19 and J is TRBJ1-5, with a weak D call TRBD1 (5 bases). The CDR3 runs 16 residues. Germline CDR1 reads LNHDA; CDR2 reads SQIVND (reference sequence). V gave up 7 bases and J gave up 2 bases, with 18 bases separating them. In nucleotides, the CDR3 is TGTGCCAGTATTGGTACAACAGGTAAACGCAATCAGCCCCAGCATTTT. This codes for CASIGTTGKRNQPQHF.

The chain has TRBV6-1 and TRBJ2-7; 8 bases agree with TRBD1. J lost 2 bases, V lost 0 bases, and 0 bases had no gene match. This CDR3 has 14 amino acids. The V gene's germline CDR1 is MNHNS and CDR2 SASEGT. The CDR3 bases are TGTGCCAGCAGTGAAGCGGACAGGGCCTACGAGCAGTACTTC. Its translation: CASSEADRAYEQYF.

CDR3: CASSESGGTYTQYF. For the CDR3, the DNA is TGTGCCAGCAGTGAGAGCGGGGGTACATATACGCAGTATTTT. The genes are TRBV6-4 and TRBJ2-3, with 8 bases fitting TRBD2. The CDR3 is 14 amino acids. Germline V gives CDR1 MRHNA, CDR2 SNTAGT. V dropped 3 bases and J dropped 7; count of bases not matched to a gene: 6.

The V and J genes are TRBV9 and TRBJ1-1; 8 nucleotides match TRBD1. The CDR3 totals 16 residues. Germline loops: CDR1 SGDLS, CDR2 YYNGEE. V lost 3 bases to trimming and J lost 3 bases; unmatched junction nucleotides: 10. CDR3 nucleotides: TGTGCCAGCAGCGCACCATCTGACAGGGGAGACACTGAAGCTTTCTTT. Translating it yields CASSAPSDRGDTEAFF.

V gene TRBV7-8 combines with J gene TRBJ2-2; 8 bases match TRBD1. The CDR3 runs to 16 residues. Germline trimming cut 2 bases from V and 1 base from J; bases unmatched to any gene: 3. Germline values: CDR1 SGHVS, CDR2 FQNEAQ. CDR3 in DNA: TGTGCCAGCAGCTTAATGGGGACAGGGAACACCGGGGAGCTGTTTTTT. It is translated as CASSLMGTGNTGELFF.

The CDR3 protein is CASSLRTGKQETQYF. The CDR3 nucleotides are TGCGCCAGCAGCTTGAGGACAGGAAAACAAGAGACCCAGTACTTC. The gene calls are TRBV5-1 and TRBJ2-5; 7 positions agree with TRBD1. The trim removed 1 base at V and 2 bases at J, leaving 5 bases unmatched. The CDR3 loop spans 15 amino acids. Germline assignment: CDR1 SGHRS and CDR2 YFSETQ. Combining the CDR3 with reference TRBV5-1 and TRBJ2-5 gives the whole variable domain KAGVTQTPRYLIKTRGQQVTLSCSPISGHRSVSWYQQTPGQGLQFLFEYFSETQRNKGNFPGRFSGRQFSNSRSEMNVSTLELGDSALYLCASSLRTGKQETQYFGPGTRLLVL.

This chain joins TRBV7-9 and TRBJ2-3; 12 nucleotides align to TRBD1. Germline trimming cut 3 bases from V and 4 bases from J; bases unmatched to any gene: 2. Germline values: CDR1 SEHNR, CDR2 FQNEAQ (reference sequence). The CDR3 loop spans 15 amino acids. CDR3 nucleotide sequence: TGTGCCAGCAGCTTCGGGACAGGGGGCGCAGATACGCAGTATTTT. It is translated as CASSFGTGGADTQYF.

The chain recombines TRBV12-1 with TRBJ1-5; TRBD1 is taken as the D call from the table, unchecked against the DNA. TRBV12-1 is annotated as a pseudogene. The CDR3 contains 15 residues. The CDR3 loop reads CASPNGGHSNQPQHF. In DNA form, the CDR3 reads TGTGCCAGCCCCAATGGGGGACATAGCAATCAGCCCCAGCATTTT.

This clone was seen just once. V is TRBV6-1 and J is TRBJ1-1; D is undetermined. Looked up from germline, CDR1 is MNHNS and CDR2 is SASEGT. The CDR3 sequence is 12 residues long. The V and J ends lost 7 bases and 5 bases respectively, with 11 bases between them. The CDR3 sequence: CASNLEVTEAFF. The CDR3 DNA reads TGTGCCAGCAACTTAGAGGTTACTGAAGCTTTCTTT.

In this sample, this clone turned up once. The chain uses TRBV27 and TRBJ2-2; 15 bases align to TRBD2. CDR3 length: 17 residues. Germline CDR1 reads MNHEY; CDR2 reads SMNVEV (reference sequence). The V gene end was trimmed by 5 bases and the J gene end by 7 bases; junction bases not matched to a gene: 8. DNA of the CDR3: TGTGCCAGCAGTCAGCGGACTAGCGGGGGGGTCGGCGGGGAGCTGTTTTTT. It translates to CASSQRTSGGVGGELFF.

This clone was counted between two and nine times. The chain uses TRBV9 and TRBJ2-3, with TRBD2 matching over 13 bases. The V segment lost 3 bases and the J segment 7 bases; nucleotides outside the gene matches: 2. This CDR3 contains 14 residues. Germline V CDR1 and CDR2: SGDLS, YYNGEE. The CDR3 nucleotides read TGTGCCAGCAGCGAGGGACTAGCGGGGTATACGCAGTATTTT. It is translated as CASSEGLAGYTQYF.